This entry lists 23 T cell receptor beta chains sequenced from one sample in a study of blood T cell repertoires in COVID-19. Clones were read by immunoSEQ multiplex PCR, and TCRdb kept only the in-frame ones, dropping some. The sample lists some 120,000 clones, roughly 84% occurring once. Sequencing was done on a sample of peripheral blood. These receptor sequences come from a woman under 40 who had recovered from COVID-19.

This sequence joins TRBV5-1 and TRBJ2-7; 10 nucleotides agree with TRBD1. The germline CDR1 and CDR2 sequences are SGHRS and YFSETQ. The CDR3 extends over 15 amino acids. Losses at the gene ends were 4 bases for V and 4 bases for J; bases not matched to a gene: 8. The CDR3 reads CASSLWTGGGYEQYF. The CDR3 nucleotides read TGCGCCAGCAGCCTATGGACAGGGGGAGGATACGAGCAGTACTTC. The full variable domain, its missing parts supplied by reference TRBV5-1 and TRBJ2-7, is KAGVTQTPRYLIKTRGQQVTLSCSPISGHRSVSWYQQTPGQGLQFLFEYFSETQRNKGNFPGRFSGRQFSNSRSEMNVSTLELGDSALYLCASSLWTGGGYEQYFGPGTRLTVT.

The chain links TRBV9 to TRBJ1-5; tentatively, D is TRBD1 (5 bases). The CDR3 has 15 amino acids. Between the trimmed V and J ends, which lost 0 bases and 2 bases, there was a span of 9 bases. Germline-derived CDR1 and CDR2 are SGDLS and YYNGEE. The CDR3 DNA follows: TGTGCCAGCAGCGTAGCGGCGACAGGCAATCAGCCCCAGCATTTT. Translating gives CASSVAATGNQPQHF.

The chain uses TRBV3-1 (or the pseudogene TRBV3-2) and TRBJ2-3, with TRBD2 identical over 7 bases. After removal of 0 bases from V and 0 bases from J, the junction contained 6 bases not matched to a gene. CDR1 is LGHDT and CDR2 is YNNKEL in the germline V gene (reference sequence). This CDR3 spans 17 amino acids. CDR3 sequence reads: CASSQDPSGPSTDTQYF. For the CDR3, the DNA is TGTGCCAGCAGCCAAGATCCTAGCGGACCTAGCACAGATACGCAGTATTTT.

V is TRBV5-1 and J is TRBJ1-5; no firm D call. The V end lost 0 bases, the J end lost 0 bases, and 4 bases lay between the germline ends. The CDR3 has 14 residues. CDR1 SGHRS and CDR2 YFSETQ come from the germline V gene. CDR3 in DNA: TGCGCCAGCAGCTTGGCAGGTAGCAATCAGCCCCAGCATTTT. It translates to CASSLAGSNQPQHF.

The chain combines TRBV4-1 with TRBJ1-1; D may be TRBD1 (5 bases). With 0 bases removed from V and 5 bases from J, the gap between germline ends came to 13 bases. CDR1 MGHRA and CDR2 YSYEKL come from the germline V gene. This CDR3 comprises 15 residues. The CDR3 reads CASSQDLGDRTEAFF. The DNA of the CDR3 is TGCGCCAGCAGCCAAGATTTAGGGGATCGAACTGAAGCTTTCTTT.

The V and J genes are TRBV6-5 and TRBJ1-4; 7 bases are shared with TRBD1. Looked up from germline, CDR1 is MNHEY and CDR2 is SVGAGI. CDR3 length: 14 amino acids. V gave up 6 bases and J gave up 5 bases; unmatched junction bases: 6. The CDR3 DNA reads TGTGCCAGCAGACCAGGACAGGCAAATGAAAAACTGTTTTTT. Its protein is CASRPGQANEKLFF.

CDR3 nucleotide sequence: TGTGCCAGCAGCTTAGGGGCTAGCCGTAATGGGGAGCAGTTCTTC. Translated: CASSLGASRNGEQFF. This sequence joins TRBV7-6 and TRBJ2-1; a possible D gene is TRBD2 (5 bases). Trimming stripped 1 base from V and 10 bases from J, with 17 bases between. The CDR3 has 15 residues. Germline CDR1 SGHVS, CDR2 FNYEAQ.

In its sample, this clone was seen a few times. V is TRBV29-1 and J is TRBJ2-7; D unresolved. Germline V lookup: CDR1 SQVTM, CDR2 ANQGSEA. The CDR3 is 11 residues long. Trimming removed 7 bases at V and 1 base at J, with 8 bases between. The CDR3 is CSAGQSYEQYF. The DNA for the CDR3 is TGCAGCGCTGGGCAATCCTACGAGCAGTACTTC.

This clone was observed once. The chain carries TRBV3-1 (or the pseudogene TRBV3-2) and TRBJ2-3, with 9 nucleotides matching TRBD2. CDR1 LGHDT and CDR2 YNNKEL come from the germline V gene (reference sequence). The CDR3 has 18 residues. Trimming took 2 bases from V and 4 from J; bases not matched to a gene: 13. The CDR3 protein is CASSQRGGTSRRADTQYF. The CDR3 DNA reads TGTGCCAGCAGCCAACGGGGGGGGACTAGCCGGCGGGCAGATACGCAGTATTTT.

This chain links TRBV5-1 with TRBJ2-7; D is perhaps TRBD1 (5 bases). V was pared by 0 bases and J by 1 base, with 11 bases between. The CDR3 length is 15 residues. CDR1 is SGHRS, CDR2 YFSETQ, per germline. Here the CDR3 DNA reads TGCGCCAGCAGCTTGGCCGCGACAGCTTCCTACGAGCAGTACTTC. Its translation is CASSLAATASYEQYF. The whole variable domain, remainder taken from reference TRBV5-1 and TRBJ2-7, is KAGVTQTPRYLIKTRGQQVTLSCSPISGHRSVSWYQQTPGQGLQFLFEYFSETQRNKGNFPGRFSGRQFSNSRSEMNVSTLELGDSALYLCASSLAATASYEQYFGPGTRLTVT.

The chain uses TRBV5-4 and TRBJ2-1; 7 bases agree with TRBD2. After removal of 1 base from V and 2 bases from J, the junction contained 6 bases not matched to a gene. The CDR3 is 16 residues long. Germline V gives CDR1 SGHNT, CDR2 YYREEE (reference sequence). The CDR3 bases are TGTGCCAGCAGCTTGAGTGGGGCGGGAGCCTACAATGAGCAGTTCTTC. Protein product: CASSLSGAGAYNEQFF.

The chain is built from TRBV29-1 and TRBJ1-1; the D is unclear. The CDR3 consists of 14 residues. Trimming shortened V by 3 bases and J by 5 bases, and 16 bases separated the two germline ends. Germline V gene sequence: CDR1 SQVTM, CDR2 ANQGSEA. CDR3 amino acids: CSVELEASRTEAFF. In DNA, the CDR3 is TGCAGCGTTGAGTTGGAGGCGAGTCGGACTGAAGCTTTCTTT. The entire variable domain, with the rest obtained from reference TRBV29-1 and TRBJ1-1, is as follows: SAVISQKPSRDICQRGTSLTIQCQVDSQVTMMFWYRQQPGQSLTLIATANQGSEATYESGFVIDKFPISRPNLTFSTLTVSNMSPEDSSIYLCSVELEASRTEAFFGQGTRLTVV.

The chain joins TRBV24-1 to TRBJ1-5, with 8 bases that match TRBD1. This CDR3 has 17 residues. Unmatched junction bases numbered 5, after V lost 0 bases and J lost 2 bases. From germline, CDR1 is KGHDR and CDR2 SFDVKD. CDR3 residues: CATSDLHGQGGNQPQHF. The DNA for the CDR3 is TGTGCCACCAGTGATTTGCACGGACAGGGCGGCAATCAGCCCCAGCATTTT.

The CDR3 here is CASSLGPKETQYF. As DNA, the CDR3 is TGTGCCAGCAGTTTGGGGCCCAAAGAGACCCAGTACTTC. The chain is built from TRBV6-5 and TRBJ2-5; TRBD1 is a possible D gene (5 bases). CDR1 and CDR2 from the germline V gene are MNHEY and SVGAGI. The CDR3 runs to 13 residues. Trimming removed 4 bases from V and 3 bases from J, with 9 bases in between.

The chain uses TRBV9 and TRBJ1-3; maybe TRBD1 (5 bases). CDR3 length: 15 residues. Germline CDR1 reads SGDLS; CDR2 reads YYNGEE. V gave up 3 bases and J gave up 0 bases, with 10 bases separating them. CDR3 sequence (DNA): TGTGCCAGCAGCGGATACAGGAACTCTGGAAACACCATATATTTT. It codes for CASSGYRNSGNTIYF.

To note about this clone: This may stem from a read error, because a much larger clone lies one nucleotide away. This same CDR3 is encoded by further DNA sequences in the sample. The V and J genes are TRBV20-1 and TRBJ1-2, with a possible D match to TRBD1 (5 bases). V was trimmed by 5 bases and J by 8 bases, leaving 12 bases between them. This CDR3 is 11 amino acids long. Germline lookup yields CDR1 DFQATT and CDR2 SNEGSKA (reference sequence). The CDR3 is CSAPGDGGYTF. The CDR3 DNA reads TGCAGTGCTCCGGGGGATGGCGGCTACACCTTC.

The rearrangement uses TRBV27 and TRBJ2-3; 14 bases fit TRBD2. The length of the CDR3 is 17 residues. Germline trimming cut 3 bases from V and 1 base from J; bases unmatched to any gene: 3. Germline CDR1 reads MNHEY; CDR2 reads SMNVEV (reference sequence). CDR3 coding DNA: TGTGCCAGCAGTTTGACGACTAGCGGGAGGGGCACAGATACGCAGTATTTT. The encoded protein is CASSLTTSGRGTDTQYF.

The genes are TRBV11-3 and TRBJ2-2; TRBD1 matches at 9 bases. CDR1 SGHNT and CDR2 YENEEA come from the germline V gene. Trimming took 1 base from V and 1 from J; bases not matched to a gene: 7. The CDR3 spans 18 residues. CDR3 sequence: CASSLADRGQGNTGELFF. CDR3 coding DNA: TGTGCCAGCAGCTTAGCCGATAGGGGACAGGGGAACACCGGGGAGCTGTTTTTT. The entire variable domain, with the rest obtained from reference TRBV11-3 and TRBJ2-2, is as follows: EAGVVQSPRYKIIEKKQPVAFWCNPISGHNTLYWYLQNLGQGPELLIRYENEEAVDDSQLPKDRFSAERLKGVDSTLKIQPAELGDSAVYLCASSLADRGQGNTGELFFGEGSRLTVL.

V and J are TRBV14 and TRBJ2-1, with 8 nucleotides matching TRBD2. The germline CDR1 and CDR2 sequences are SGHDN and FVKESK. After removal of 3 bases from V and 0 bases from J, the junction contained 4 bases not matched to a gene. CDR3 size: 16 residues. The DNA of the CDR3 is TGTGCCAGCAGCCAGTGGGCGGGGGGCTCCTACAATGAGCAGTTCTTC. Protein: CASSQWAGGSYNEQFF.

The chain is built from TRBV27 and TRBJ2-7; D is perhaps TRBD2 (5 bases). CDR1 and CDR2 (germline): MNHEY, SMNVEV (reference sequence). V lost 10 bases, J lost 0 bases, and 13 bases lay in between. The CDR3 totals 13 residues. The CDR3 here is CATGVSSSYEQYF. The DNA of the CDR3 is TGTGCCACCGGGGTTTCGAGCTCCTACGAGCAGTACTTC.

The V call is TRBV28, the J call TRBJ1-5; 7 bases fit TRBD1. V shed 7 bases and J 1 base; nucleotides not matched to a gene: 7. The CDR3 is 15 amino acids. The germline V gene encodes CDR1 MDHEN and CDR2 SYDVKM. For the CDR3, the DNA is TGTGCCAGCAATACACAGGGGAAGAGCAATCAGCCCCAGCATTTT. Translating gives CASNTQGKSNQPQHF.

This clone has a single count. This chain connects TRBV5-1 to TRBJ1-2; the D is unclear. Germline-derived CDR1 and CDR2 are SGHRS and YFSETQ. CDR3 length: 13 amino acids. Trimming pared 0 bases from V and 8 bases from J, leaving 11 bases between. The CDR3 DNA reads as TGCGCCAGCAGCTTGGATGGTGCGGGGGGCTACACCTTC. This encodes CASSLDGAGGYTF.

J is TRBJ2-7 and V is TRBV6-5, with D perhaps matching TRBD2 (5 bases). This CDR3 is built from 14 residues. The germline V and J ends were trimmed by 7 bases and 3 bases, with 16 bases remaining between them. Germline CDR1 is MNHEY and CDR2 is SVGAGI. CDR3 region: CASTQGLALYEQYF. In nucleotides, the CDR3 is TGTGCCAGCACTCAAGGGCTAGCTCTCTACGAGCAGTACTTC.